The 24 T cell receptor beta chains below come from one sample, sequenced in a study of technical replicates of blood from a handful of donors. Assay: immunoSEQ multiplex PCR; the TCRdb copy retains only in-frame clones and omits some. Of some 85,000 clones in the sample, just over 95% are singletons; the top ten hold 0.31%. Sequencing used T cells isolated from PBMCs. These receptor sequences come from a human donor in good health.

The rearrangement joins TRBV10-3 to TRBJ2-7; a weak D match, TRBD2 (5 bases). The germline V and J ends were trimmed by 6 bases and 6 bases, with 12 bases remaining between them. The CDR3 loop spans 12 amino acids. Germline lookup yields CDR1 ENHRY and CDR2 SYGVKD. CDR3 coding DNA: TGTGCCATCAGAGGGTTGGCGGGCGAGCAGTACTTC. It specifies CAIRGLAGEQYF.

The gene calls are TRBV5-6 and TRBJ2-3; D perhaps matches TRBD1 (6 bases). The germline V and J ends were trimmed by 5 bases and 1 base, with 14 bases remaining between them. The germline gives CDR1 SGHDT, CDR2 YYEEEE. The CDR3 extends over 15 amino acids. CDR3 DNA sequence: TGTGCCAGCAGAGAACAGGGCCGGGGCACAGATACGCAGTATTTT. It yields the protein CASREQGRGTDTQYF.

J is TRBJ2-5 and V is TRBV5-6; D might be TRBD1 (6 bases). The CDR3 covers 14 residues. With 1 base removed from V and 2 bases from J, the gap between germline ends came to 9 bases. Per germline, CDR1 SGHDT and CDR2 YYEEEE. The CDR3 nucleotides are TGTGCCAGCAGCTTGACAGGGCTTCAAGAGACCCAGTACTTC. Translation gives CASSLTGLQETQYF.

This sequence joins TRBV25-1 and TRBJ2-7; D is unclear. CDR3 length: 10 amino acids. With 4 bases removed from V and 7 bases from J, the gap between germline ends came to 5 bases. CDR1 and CDR2 (germline): MGHDK, SYGVNS. The CDR3 DNA reads TGTGCCAGCAGTGGTCATGAGCAGTACTTC. This codes for CASSGHEQYF.

V usage is TRBV19 and J usage is TRBJ2-7; TRBD1 agrees at 8 bases. Germline V CDR1 and CDR2: LNHDA, SQIVND (reference sequence). Trimming cost V 4 bases and J 3 bases; bases outside gene matches: 5. The length of the CDR3 is 14 residues. The CDR3 here is CASSTDREDYEQYF. As DNA, the CDR3 is TGTGCCAGTAGTACGGACAGGGAAGACTACGAGCAGTACTTC.

The chain combines TRBV4-1 with TRBJ2-5; 8 nucleotides match TRBD1. The CDR3 covers 15 residues. J was trimmed by 2 bases and V by 1 base; bases with no gene match: 3. CDR1 and CDR2 (germline): MGHRA, YSYEKL. CDR3: CASSQAWDRQETQYF. Written as DNA, the CDR3 is TGCGCCAGCAGCCAAGCCTGGGACAGGCAAGAGACCCAGTACTTC.

V gene TRBV5-4 combines with J gene TRBJ2-3; D is ambiguous. The CDR3 covers 15 residues. The germline V gene encodes CDR1 SGHNT and CDR2 YYREEE (reference sequence). The V end lost 4 bases, the J end lost 5 bases, and 17 bases lay between the germline ends. The chain's CDR3 is CASSLDPLGGDTQYF. CDR3 in DNA: TGTGCCAGCAGCCTCGACCCATTAGGCGGAGATACGCAGTATTTT.

The chain couples TRBV2 to TRBJ2-7; 7 positions match TRBD2. The V segment lost 3 bases and the J segment 7 bases; nucleotides outside the gene matches: 0. Germline loops: CDR1 SNHLY, CDR2 FYNNEI. This CDR3 contains 11 residues. In nucleotides, the CDR3 is TGTGCCAGCAGTGAGGGAGGGGAGCAGTACTTC. Translated: CASSEGGEQYF.

The rearrangement joins TRBV5-1 to TRBJ1-5, with a tentative D call TRBD1 (5 bases). Trimming shortened V by 0 bases and J by 4 bases, and 8 bases separated the two germline ends. There are 14 residues in the CDR3. Germline lookup yields CDR1 SGHRS and CDR2 YFSETQ. This CDR3 is CASSLGQRNQPQHF. For the CDR3, the DNA is TGCGCCAGCAGCTTGGGACAGAGAAATCAGCCCCAGCATTTT.

The chain has TRBV19 and TRBJ1-5; 8 positions agree with TRBD1. From germline, CDR1 is LNHDA and CDR2 SQIVND (reference sequence). J lost 4 bases, V lost 5 bases, and 7 bases had no gene match. The CDR3 contains 15 residues. CDR3 loop: CASSAAGGENQPQHF. The CDR3 bases are TGTGCCAGTAGTGCAGCAGGGGGCGAGAATCAGCCCCAGCATTTT.

The chain is built from TRBV27 and TRBJ1-1; 7 bases agree with TRBD1. With V trimmed by 4 bases and J by 4 bases, 3 bases remained unmatched. The CDR3 loop spans 13 amino acids. Looked up from germline, CDR1 is MNHEY and CDR2 is SMNVEV (reference sequence). CDR3 loop: CASSYRGATEAFF. In nucleotides, the CDR3 is TGTGCCAGCAGTTACAGGGGCGCCACTGAAGCTTTCTTT.

This sequence joins TRBV6-1 and TRBJ2-2; D not resolved. Per the germline V gene, CDR1 is MNHNS and CDR2 is SASEGT. This CDR3 contains 13 residues. The ends were cut back, 7 bases at V and 8 bases at J, with 14 bases in the middle. CDR3 DNA: TGTGCCAGCACCCTGTCGTTTCCGGGGGAGCTGTTTTTT. This encodes CASTLSFPGELFF.

This chain joins TRBV9 and TRBJ2-4; D perhaps matches TRBD2 (6 bases). Per the germline V gene, CDR1 is SGDLS and CDR2 is YYNGEE. The V and J ends lost 4 bases and 6 bases respectively, with 20 bases between them. The CDR3 runs to 16 residues. As DNA, the CDR3 is TGTGCCAGCAGCCCCCTATCCAGAGGGAGGATAAACATTCAGTACTTC. Translation: CASSPLSRGRINIQYF.

The J gene is TRBJ2-2, the V gene TRBV9; TRBD2 matches at 11 bases. Germline CDR1 reads SGDLS; CDR2 reads YYNGEE. This CDR3 is built from 18 residues. V gave up 5 bases and J gave up 3 bases; unmatched junction bases: 12. The DNA of the CDR3 is TGTGCCAGCAGTGCAGGGTTGGGACTAGCGGTACACACCGGGGAGCTGTTTTTT. Protein: CASSAGLGLAVHTGELFF.

The V and J genes are TRBV9 and TRBJ2-7; the D gene is possibly TRBD2 (6 bases). Trimming shortened V by 0 bases and J by 0 bases, and 19 bases separated the two germline ends. CDR3 length equals 18 residues. Germline CDR1 reads SGDLS; CDR2 reads YYNGEE. CDR3: CASSVAGTGPRSSYEQYF. The CDR3 region has the DNA TGTGCCAGCAGCGTAGCCGGGACTGGACCCAGGAGCTCCTACGAGCAGTACTTC.

V usage is TRBV7-9 and J usage is TRBJ1-5; D ambiguous. The CDR3 has 18 amino acids. Trimming pared 5 bases from V and 10 bases from J, leaving 30 bases between. Looked up from germline, CDR1 is SEHNR and CDR2 is FQNEAQ (reference sequence). Here the CDR3 DNA reads TGTGCCAGCAGCCCCCTTAACTTAGCCGCCAGTAGTAGTTTACCCCAGCATTTT. Residues: CASSPLNLAASSSLPQHF.

This clone was seen once. The rearrangement uses TRBV4-1 and TRBJ2-3; D not resolved. Germline values: CDR1 MGHRA, CDR2 YSYEKL. This CDR3 is built from 14 residues. V was clipped by 0 bases and J by 8 bases, with 12 bases between them. The CDR3 spells CASSQDELGLTQYF. As DNA, the CDR3 is TGCGCCAGCAGCCAAGACGAACTTGGTCTTACGCAGTATTTT.

The J gene is TRBJ2-4, the V gene TRBV5-1, with 12 positions matching TRBD2. V gave up 4 bases and J gave up 9 bases; unmatched junction bases: 14. This CDR3 spans 17 amino acids. Per the germline V gene, CDR1 is SGHRS and CDR2 is YFSETQ. The CDR3 reads CASSPDMTSGSVGIQYF. CDR3 sequence (DNA): TGCGCCAGCAGCCCGGATATGACTAGCGGGAGTGTTGGCATTCAGTACTTC.

The chain uses TRBV5-4 and TRBJ2-7; 8 nucleotides agree with TRBD2. There are 18 residues in the CDR3. Trimming at V came to 3 bases and at J to 4 bases, leaving 18 bases not matched to a gene. CDR1 and CDR2 from the germline V gene are SGHNT and YYREEE (reference sequence). For the CDR3, the DNA is TGTGCCAGCAGCTGGGTAGCGGGACGCTTGACGAACGGGTACGAGCAGTACTTC. Its translation: CASSWVAGRLTNGYEQYF.

J is TRBJ2-5 and V is TRBV14; D might be TRBD2 (5 bases). This CDR3 region has 14 residues. Trimming shortened V by 1 base and J by 5 bases, and 11 bases separated the two germline ends. Germline V gene sequence: CDR1 SGHDN, CDR2 FVKESK. The CDR3 nucleotides read TGTGCCAGCAGCCAAGTTCGGACTCGGGAGACCCAGTACTTC. Translating gives CASSQVRTRETQYF.

The J gene is TRBJ1-2, the V gene TRBV28; TRBD1 might be the D (5 bases). CDR3 length: 13 residues. Trimming took off 4 bases at V and 7 bases at J, with 13 bases between the two ends. Per germline, CDR1 MDHEN and CDR2 SYDVKM. CDR3 DNA sequence: TGTGCCAGCAGTTCAGGCAGGGTCTCTGGCTACACCTTC. It translates to CASSSGRVSGYTF.

The chain links TRBV27 to TRBJ1-1, with D tentatively TRBD1 (6 bases). The V and J ends lost 3 bases and 6 bases respectively, with 8 bases between them. In germline, CDR1 is MNHEY, CDR2 SMNVEV (reference sequence). The CDR3 covers 12 residues. CDR3 nucleotide sequence: TGTGCCAGCAGTTTGGCAGGGGCTGAAGCTTTCTTT. As protein: CASSLAGAEAFF.

Written as DNA, the CDR3 is TGTGCCAGCAGTTACAGGGGGAACGGCTACACCTTC. Encoded protein: CASSYRGNGYTF. The chain links TRBV6-5 to TRBJ1-2; perhaps TRBD1 as D (6 bases). V lost 2 bases and J lost 8, with 9 bases in between. This CDR3 region has 12 residues. In germline, CDR1 is MNHEY, CDR2 SVGAGI.

The V and J genes are TRBV25-1 and TRBJ2-1, with D tentatively TRBD2 (6 bases). The CDR3 loop spans 10 amino acids. Between the trimmed V and J ends, which lost 4 bases and 12 bases, there was a span of 7 bases. Germline lookup yields CDR1 MGHDK and CDR2 SYGVNS. CDR3 region: CASSAGAQFF. Here the CDR3 DNA reads TGTGCCAGCAGTGCGGGAGCGCAGTTCTTC.